The 14 T cell receptor beta chains given below trace back to one sample, sequenced in a study of neoadjuvant anti-PD-1 for oral cavity cancer. Specified time point: after neoadjuvant nivolumab, at surgical resection. Repertoires were generated with immunoSEQ multiplex PCR, while TCRdb's copy carries only in-frame clones and drops some. Counted here are around 35,000 clones, 30% to 40% occurring once; the ten biggest clones make up about a sixth. The sample was tumor tissue, taken after nivolumab (anti-PD-1) treatment. The origin of the receptors is a person between 40 and 79 years old with oral cavity squamous cell carcinoma.

A few counts support this clone. This chain uses TRBV28 with TRBJ1-2, with a tentative D call TRBD1 (5 bases). Trimming removed 10 bases from V and 0 bases from J, with 15 bases in between. The CDR3 loop spans 14 amino acids. Per the germline V gene, CDR1 is MDHEN and CDR2 is SYDVKM. The CDR3 coding sequence is TGTGCCACCCAAAGGGGAAGGACTAACTATGGCTACACCTTC. Translation: CATQRGRTNYGYTF.

The chain employs TRBV7-9 and TRBJ1-1; no definite D call. V dropped 2 bases and J dropped 3 bases, with 4 bases sitting between them. This CDR3 comprises 12 residues. Germline V gives CDR1 SEHNR, CDR2 FQNEAQ (reference sequence). CDR3 in DNA: TGTGCCAGCAGCTTAATCTACACTGAAGCTTTCTTT. Translation gives CASSLIYTEAFF.

The CDR3 loop reads CASSLGGQAYGYTF. The CDR3 DNA sequence: TGTGCCAGCAGCTTAGGGGGGCAGGCCTATGGCTACACCTTC. The V gene is TRBV13, the J gene TRBJ1-2; D may be TRBD1 (5 bases). The CDR3 runs 14 residues. CDR1 and CDR2 (germline): PRHDT, FYEKMQ (reference sequence). Trimming took 0 bases from V and 4 from J, leaving 9 bases between them.

This chain joins TRBV9 and TRBJ2-1, with a possible D match to TRBD2 (6 bases). The CDR3 length is 15 residues. From germline, CDR1 is SGDLS and CDR2 YYNGEE. V lost 0 bases to trimming and J lost 4 bases, with 11 bases between them. The CDR3 region is CASSVEGGGYNEQFF. In DNA, the CDR3 is TGTGCCAGCAGCGTAGAGGGAGGAGGGTACAATGAGCAGTTCTTC.

This clone occurred many times. The V call is TRBV6-5, the J call TRBJ1-2, with 9 bases aligning to TRBD1. J lost 6 bases, V lost 0 bases, and 5 bases had no gene match. CDR3 length equals 15 residues. CDR1 and CDR2 (germline): MNHEY, SVGAGI. The CDR3 nucleotides are TGTGCCAGCAGTTACTCGGGACAGGGTGTTCATGGCTACACCTTC. Protein: CASSYSGQGVHGYTF.

This clone was observed a few times. The CDR3 is CASSLGDNQPQHF. The DNA for the CDR3 is TGTGCCAGCAGCTTAGGGGACAATCAGCCCCAGCATTTT. The chain has TRBV11-1 and TRBJ1-5, with D uncertain. The CDR3 consists of 13 residues. V dropped 1 base and J dropped 3 bases, with 4 bases sitting between them. The germline gives CDR1 SGHAT, CDR2 FQDESV (reference sequence).

This clone turned up a few times. CDR3 protein: CASSPLSGSYNEQFF. For the CDR3, the DNA is TGTGCCAGCAGTCCCCTTAGCGGATCCTACAATGAGCAGTTCTTC. This chain links TRBV2 with TRBJ2-1, with a tentative D call TRBD2 (6 bases). Trimming pared 5 bases from V and 1 base from J, leaving 12 bases between. This CDR3 spans 15 amino acids. Germline-derived CDR1 and CDR2 are SNHLY and FYNNEI.

This clone showed up just a few times. This chain uses TRBV9 with TRBJ2-3, with 10 nucleotides matching TRBD2. CDR1 and CDR2 (germline): SGDLS, YYNGEE. V was pared by 0 bases and J by 4 bases, with 5 bases of the junction left unmatched. CDR3 length: 16 residues. CDR3: CASSVGAGGQADTQYF. As DNA, the CDR3 is TGTGCCAGCAGCGTAGGAGCGGGGGGGCAGGCAGATACGCAGTATTTT. The full variable domain, with the rest looked up from reference TRBV9 and TRBJ2-3, is DSGVTQTPKHLITATGQRVTLRCSPRSGDLSVYWYQQSLDQGLQFLIQYYNGEERAKGNILERFSAQQFPDLHSELNLSSLELGDSALYFCASSVGAGGQADTQYFGPGTRLTVL.

This clone was observed a few times. The chain combines TRBV28 with TRBJ1-2; 9 positions match TRBD1. The CDR3 loop spans 14 amino acids. After removal of 8 bases from V and 2 bases from J, the junction contained 6 bases not matched to a gene. CDR1 MDHEN and CDR2 SYDVKM come from the germline V gene. The CDR3 DNA is TGTGCCAGCCTGGACAGGGGCGGAAACTATGGCTACACCTTC. It specifies CASLDRGGNYGYTF.

The V call is TRBV5-4, the J call TRBJ2-2; D unclear. Germline V lookup: CDR1 SGHNT, CDR2 YYREEE (reference sequence). Between the trimmed V and J ends, which lost 4 bases and 1 base, there was a span of 8 bases. The CDR3 has 14 residues. CDR3 amino acids: CASSPGGNTGELFF. The CDR3 nucleotides read TGTGCCAGCAGCCCGGGTGGGAACACCGGGGAGCTGTTTTTT. The full variable domain, completed using reference TRBV5-4 and TRBJ2-2, is ETGVTQSPTHLIKTRGQQVTLRCSSQSGHNTVSWYQQALGQGPQFIFQYYREEENGRGNFPPRFSGLQFPNYSSELNVNALELDDSALYLCASSPGGNTGELFFGEGSRLTVL.

There are a few counts of this clone. The chain is built from TRBV7-8 and TRBJ1-1; perhaps TRBD1 as D (5 bases). CDR1 SGHVS and CDR2 FQNEAQ come from the germline V gene. V was clipped by 2 bases and J by 0 bases, with 13 bases between them. This CDR3 is built from 16 residues. DNA of the CDR3: TGTGCCAGCAGCTTACAGGCAGGGCAAATGAACACTGAAGCTTTCTTT. Translating it yields CASSLQAGQMNTEAFF.

The V and J genes are TRBV28 and TRBJ2-7; TRBD2 matches at 13 bases. Germline V gene data show CDR1 as MDHEN and CDR2 as SYDVKM. Germline trimming cut 6 bases from V and 6 bases from J; bases unmatched to any gene: 8. There are 15 residues in the CDR3. For the CDR3, the DNA is TGTGCCAGCAGCGCCGGACTAGCGGGAGCTGGCGAGCAGTACTTC. Amino acid sequence: CASSAGLAGAGEQYF.

This chain connects TRBV19 to TRBJ1-1; perhaps TRBD1 as D (5 bases). Germline loops: CDR1 LNHDA, CDR2 SQIVND (reference sequence). Trimming left V 7 bases short and J 14 bases short, with 23 bases between. This CDR3 is 13 amino acids long. CDR3 nucleotide sequence: TGTGCCAGTAAGCAAGTGGGGCTTCCTTCGGGCTTCTTT. Amino acid sequence: CASKQVGLPSGFF.

There are a few counts of this clone. The chain carries TRBV9 and TRBJ2-1; TRBD2 matches 8 bases. Germline assignment: CDR1 SGDLS and CDR2 YYNGEE. V was pared by 4 bases and J by 3 bases, with 9 bases of the junction left unmatched. This CDR3 has 16 amino acids. CDR3 sequence: CASSPRLAGFYNEQFF. CDR3 DNA: TGTGCCAGCAGCCCCCGCCTAGCGGGCTTCTACAATGAGCAGTTCTTC.